Shown below are 29 T cell receptor beta chains from a single sample sequenced in a study of regulatory T cells in long-lasting Graves disease. In building TCR beta libraries, iRepertoire HTBI primers were used together with Arm-PCR of CDR3 regions. TCRdb reprocessed the multiplex PCR reads via MiXCR and lists one record per CDR3 protein. The sample has some 370,000 distinct CDR3 sequences; around 21% are singletons. Time point of the sample: persistent/refractory GD, antithyroid drugs over 5 years with positive TRAb. Following extraction of RNA from PBMCs, that RNA was used to make the TCR library. The source was peripheral blood mononuclear cells (PBMCs), collected when the disease was refractory, from a patient treated with antithyroid drugs. The receptors were sampled from a female donor with Graves disease.

This clonotype was seen at least ten times. The rearrangement uses TRBV28 and TRBJ2-7, with 7 bases that match TRBD1. The V gene's germline CDR1 is MDHEN and CDR2 SYDVKM. J lost 1 base, V lost 5 bases, and 8 bases had no gene match. This CDR3 region has 15 residues. For the CDR3, the DNA is TGTGCCAGCAGTCCCCCCAGGGGGATGTCCTACGAGCAGTACTTC. This gives the protein CASSPPRGMSYEQYF.

The chain uses TRBV5-1 and TRBJ2-2, with D unclear. Deletions cut 2 bases from V and 1 base from J, with 9 bases between. The CDR3 spans 15 residues. CDR1 SGHRS and CDR2 YFSETQ come from the germline V gene. DNA for the CDR3: TGCGCCAGCAGCTTTCGGTTAGAGAACACCGGGGAGCTGTTTTTT. Protein: CASSFRLENTGELFF.

In this sample, this clonotype turned up many times. The chain recombines TRBV7-2 with TRBJ1-1; 7 bases align to TRBD1. This CDR3 has 13 residues. The V segment lost 4 bases and the J segment 4 bases; nucleotides outside the gene matches: 3. Germline V gene lookup returns CDR1 SGHTA and CDR2 FQGNSA. CDR3 nucleotide sequence: TGTGCCAGCAGCTCAGGACAGGTCACTGAAGCTTTCTTT. It codes for CASSSGQVTEAFF.

The V and J genes are TRBV2 and TRBJ2-1; 13 bases fit TRBD2. Germline V gene sequence: CDR1 SNHLY, CDR2 FYNNEI. The CDR3 has 16 amino acids. J lost 9 bases, V lost 8 bases, and 13 bases had no gene match. The CDR3 DNA sequence: TGTGCCAGCTGCCAATACGGGACTAGCGGGAATCGTGAGCAGTTCTTC. Translating gives CASCQYGTSGNREQFF.

This clonotype has more than one count but fewer than ten. This chain joins TRBV20-1 and TRBJ1-5, with unresolved D. The CDR3 covers 16 residues. The ends were cut back, 0 bases at V and 3 bases at J, with 15 bases in the middle. Germline CDR1 reads DFQATT; CDR2 reads SNEGSKA (reference sequence). The chain's CDR3 is CSARDFRRAINQPQHF. The CDR3 region has the DNA TGCAGTGCTAGAGATTTCAGAAGGGCGATCAATCAGCCCCAGCATTTT.

This chain connects TRBV11-2 to TRBJ2-7; 8 nucleotides align to TRBD2. This CDR3 has 15 residues. The V gene end was trimmed by 3 bases and the J gene end by 6 bases; junction bases not matched to a gene: 10. Germline assignment: CDR1 SGHAT and CDR2 FQNNGV. The CDR3 DNA reads as TGTGCCAGCAGCTTTCAGGTAGCGGGGTCGGGCGAGCAGTACTTC. Translation gives CASSFQVAGSGEQYF.

The rearrangement joins TRBV15 to TRBJ1-5; D is possibly TRBD1 (6 bases). The germline gives CDR1 LNHNV, CDR2 YYDKDF (reference sequence). CDR3 length equals 14 residues. The ends were cut back, 6 bases at V and 1 base at J, with 10 bases in the middle. The CDR3 loop is CATSTGMSNQPQHF. The CDR3 DNA is TGTGCCACCAGTACAGGGATGAGCAATCAGCCCCAGCATTTT.

This clonotype showed up many times. V and J are TRBV3-1 and TRBJ1-2, with TRBD1 matching over 8 bases. Germline V CDR1 and CDR2: LGHDT, YNNKEL (reference sequence). V trimming: 1 base; J trimming: 6 bases; junction bases outside the gene matches: 4. The CDR3 length is 14 residues. The CDR3 spells CASSQGGTGDGYTF. DNA of the CDR3: TGTGCCAGCAGCCAAGGAGGGACAGGAGATGGCTACACCTTC. Drawing the rest from reference TRBV3-1 and TRBJ1-2, the complete variable domain is DTAVSQTPKYLVTQMGNDKSIKCEQNLGHDTMYWYKQDSKKFLKIMFSYNNKELIINETVPNRFSPKSPDKAHLNLHINSLELGDSAVYFCASSQGGTGDGYTFGSGTRLTVV.

This clonotype was recorded at least ten times. The gene calls are TRBV29-1 and TRBJ1-1; no definite D call. CDR1 SQVTM and CDR2 ANQGSEA come from the germline V gene. The V and J ends lost 4 bases and 3 bases respectively, with 12 bases between them. CDR3 length: 13 amino acids. In nucleotides, the CDR3 is TGCAGCGTTGTGGAAAGGGCCGACACTGAAGCTTTCTTT. Its protein is CSVVERADTEAFF.

This clonotype was detected many times. The genes are TRBV4-1 and TRBJ1-5; D is uncertain. In germline, CDR1 is MGHRA, CDR2 YSYEKL. This CDR3 has 13 residues. The ends were cut back, 3 bases at V and 6 bases at J, with 9 bases in the middle. CDR3 DNA sequence: TGCGCCAGCAGCCAGGGGAACAGTCAGCCCCAGCATTTT. Translation: CASSQGNSQPQHF.

The genes are TRBV12-3 or TRBV12-4 and TRBJ2-7; no definite D call. Between the trimmed V and J ends, which lost 6 bases and 2 bases, there was a span of 14 bases. CDR3 length equals 14 residues. The CDR3: CASSLDAGPYEQYF. CDR3 nucleotides: TGTGCCAGCAGCCTGGACGCCGGTCCCTACGAGCAGTACTTC.

With regard to this clonotype: Possible read error: a much larger clone is one base away. This rearrangement joins TRBV6-1 to TRBJ1-4; D call uncertain. Germline CDR1 MNHNS, CDR2 SASEGT. Trimming shortened V by 0 bases and J by 7 bases, and 12 bases separated the two germline ends. The CDR3 spans 15 residues. The CDR3 here is CASSEARTNSEKLFF. As DNA, the CDR3 is TGTGCCAGCAGTGAAGCTAGAACAAATAGTGAAAAACTGTTTTTT.

The table lists this clonotype with many counts. This sequence joins TRBV3-1 and TRBJ2-7; the D is unclear. Germline loops: CDR1 LGHDT, CDR2 YNNKEL (reference sequence). This CDR3 comprises 16 residues. V shed 0 bases and J shed 0 bases, with 12 bases lying between them. The CDR3 sequence: CASSQDRFSLSYEQYF. The CDR3 DNA reads as TGTGCCAGCAGCCAAGATCGGTTCTCACTCTCCTACGAGCAGTACTTC.

This sequence joins TRBV11-2 and TRBJ2-1; D unresolved. Germline loops: CDR1 SGHAT, CDR2 FQNNGV. V lost 4 bases and J 4 bases, leaving 8 bases between the germline ends. This CDR3 contains 13 residues. The CDR3 nucleotides read TGTGCCAGCAGCTCAGAACTTTACAATGAGCAGTTCTTC. It codes for CASSSELYNEQFF. The full variable domain, its missing parts supplied by reference TRBV11-2 and TRBJ2-1, is EAGVAQSPRYKIIEKRQSVAFWCNPISGHATLYWYQQILGQGPKLLIQFQNNGVVDDSQLPKDRFSAERLKGVDSTLKIQPAKLEDSAVYLCASSSELYNEQFFGPGTRLTVL.

Remarks on this clonotype: A much larger clone differs from this one at a single base, so this may be a read error. This chain links TRBV19 with TRBJ1-1, with no clear D. CDR1 is LNHDA, CDR2 SQIVND, per germline (reference sequence). The CDR3 has 11 residues. V lost 8 bases, J lost 4 bases, and 8 bases lay in between. The CDR3 bases are TGTGCCAGTCAGGAGAGCACTGAAGCTTTCTTT. Translated: CASQESTEAFF.

This clonotype has ten or more counts. V usage is TRBV7-2 and J usage is TRBJ2-7, with D perhaps matching TRBD2 (6 bases). Trimming stripped 0 bases from V and 0 bases from J, with 15 bases between. The CDR3 runs 17 residues. Germline V gives CDR1 SGHTA, CDR2 FQGNSA. CDR3 bases: TGTGCCAGCAGCTTAGCGCTGGCTAGCGCGAGCTCCTACGAGCAGTACTTC. It codes for CASSLALASASSYEQYF.

A few counts support this clonotype. CDR3 loop: CASSQWTGGEEQYF. CDR3 nucleotides: TGTGCCAGCAGTCAATGGACAGGGGGTGAGGAGCAGTACTTC. The rearrangement uses TRBV14 and TRBJ2-7; 10 bases align to TRBD1. Germline V gene sequence: CDR1 SGHDN, CDR2 FVKESK. Losses at the gene ends were 6 bases for V and 7 bases for J; bases not matched to a gene: 9. This CDR3 comprises 14 residues.

This clonotype was seen at least ten times. This sequence joins TRBV12-3 or TRBV12-4 and TRBJ1-1, with 7 bases identical to TRBD1. This CDR3 is built from 15 residues. The V segment lost 5 bases and the J segment 2 bases; nucleotides outside the gene matches: 8. The CDR3 DNA follows: TGTGCCAGCAGTGTCACAGGGGCGGGTAACACTGAAGCTTTCTTT. Protein: CASSVTGAGNTEAFF.

This clonotype has more than one count but fewer than ten. The rearrangement uses TRBV20-1 and TRBJ2-5; 9 bases fit TRBD2. The CDR3 loop spans 16 amino acids. Germline CDR1 DFQATT, CDR2 SNEGSKA (reference sequence). The V segment lost 4 bases and the J segment 4 bases; nucleotides outside the gene matches: 13. CDR3 nucleotides: TGCAGTGCTACAAACATACTAGCGGGCCGGGGAGAGACCCAGTACTTC. Residues: CSATNILAGRGETQYF.

The sample holds a few counts of this clonotype. The chain has TRBV28 and TRBJ2-3; 8 bases agree with TRBD2. CDR3 size: 16 residues. The trim removed 1 base at V and 4 bases at J, leaving 7 bases unmatched. Looked up from germline, CDR1 is MDHEN and CDR2 is SYDVKM. CDR3 nucleotide sequence: TGTGCCAGCAGTTTATCCTCGGGACTAGTAGCAGATACGCAGTATTTT. Translated: CASSLSSGLVADTQYF.

The chain combines TRBV7-9 with TRBJ1-1; D is undetermined. V shed 5 bases and J shed 4 bases, with 11 bases lying between them. The CDR3 contains 13 residues. Per the germline V gene, CDR1 is SEHNR and CDR2 is FQNEAQ (reference sequence). CDR3 nucleotides: TGTGCCAGCAGCAGAGCGGGATCCACTGAAGCTTTCTTT. Residues: CASSRAGSTEAFF. The full variable domain, with the rest looked up from reference TRBV7-9 and TRBJ1-1, is DTGVSQNPRHKITKRGQNVTFRCDPISEHNRLYWYRQTLGQGPEFLTYFQNEAQLEKSRLLSDRFSAERPKGSFSTLEIQRTEQGDSAMYLCASSRAGSTEAFFGQGTRLTVV.

Comment on this clonotype: Being one base from a much bigger clone, this may be a read error. This chain links TRBV7-3 with TRBJ2-5; tentative D call: TRBD1 (8 bases). Germline CDR1 and CDR2: SGHTA and FQGTGA. CDR3 length equals 16 residues. The CDR3 protein is CASSLTGGTGQGTQYF. The CDR3 nucleotides are TGTGCCAGCAGCTTAACCGGGGGGACAGGTCAAGGGACCCAGTACTTC.

This clonotype was detected ten times or more. The genes are TRBV20-1 and TRBJ2-7; 12 bases are a match to TRBD2. From germline, CDR1 is DFQATT and CDR2 SNEGSKA (reference sequence). The V and J ends lost 1 base and 3 bases, in that order; junction bases with no gene match: 7. This CDR3 spans 16 amino acids. The CDR3 spells CSARVHRLAGVYEQYF. The CDR3 DNA reads as TGCAGTGCTAGAGTCCATCGACTAGCGGGAGTCTACGAGCAGTACTTC.

The J gene is TRBJ1-3, the V gene TRBV2, with D perhaps TRBD1 (6 bases). This CDR3 has 14 residues. CDR1 and CDR2 (germline): SNHLY, FYNNEI. Trimming left V 6 bases short and J 3 bases short, with 12 bases between. The CDR3 here is CASSSGQNGNTIYF. The CDR3 DNA reads TGTGCCAGCAGCTCCGGACAGAATGGAAACACCATATATTTT.

The rearrangement links TRBV15 to TRBJ1-6; a weak D match, TRBD1 (6 bases). CDR1 is LNHNV, CDR2 YYDKDF, per germline (reference sequence). This CDR3 is built from 15 residues. V shed 5 bases and J shed 10 bases, with 18 bases lying between them. The CDR3, as DNA: TGTGCCACCAGCCTTACCAGGGGACGGGAATCACCCCTCCACTTT. As protein: CATSLTRGRESPLHF. Based on the CDR3 plus reference TRBV15 and TRBJ1-6, the full variable domain is DAMVIQNPRYQVTQFGKPVTLSCSQTLNHNVMYWYQQKSSQAPKLLFHYYDKDFNNEADTPDNFQSRRPNTSFCFLDIRSPGLGDTAMYLCATSLTRGRESPLHFGNGTRLTVT.

Details on this clonotype: At one of its ends the junction is not consistent with the germline gene, which may arise from a read error. The genes are TRBV14 and TRBJ1-1; D is undetermined. Per germline, CDR1 SGHDN and CDR2 FVKESK. The CDR3 consists of 14 residues. CDR3 coding DNA: TGTGCCAGCAGCCGCGTCGAGAAGAACACTGAAGCTCTCTTT. Its translation: CASSRVEKNTEALF.

This clonotype was seen a few times. J is TRBJ2-5 and V is TRBV10-3, with D unclear. The CDR3 is made up of 12 amino acids. Per the germline V gene, CDR1 is ENHRY and CDR2 is SYGVKD. Trimming took 4 bases from V and 5 from J, leaving 8 bases between them. CDR3 coding DNA: TGTGCCATCAGTGTCGGAATGGAGACCCAGTACTTC. Protein: CAISVGMETQYF.

This clonotype was observed a few times. The CDR3 nucleotides read TGTGCCAGCAGCCAACAGCACGGCTATAATTCACCCCTCCACTTT. Residues: CASSQQHGYNSPLHF. The chain joins TRBV6-1 to TRBJ1-6; D is unresolved. V gave up 6 bases and J gave up 3 bases, with 12 bases separating them. This CDR3 contains 15 residues. Germline CDR1 MNHNS, CDR2 SASEGT.

This clonotype has more than one count but fewer than ten. The rearrangement uses TRBV30 and TRBJ1-2, with no clear D. The length of the CDR3 is 13 residues. V lost 0 bases, J lost 6 bases, and 11 bases lay in between. Germline CDR1 GTSNPN, CDR2 SVGIG (reference sequence). Here the CDR3 DNA reads TGTGCCTGGAGTGTACTGCCCAAAAATGGCTACACCTTC. Its protein is CAWSVLPKNGYTF.